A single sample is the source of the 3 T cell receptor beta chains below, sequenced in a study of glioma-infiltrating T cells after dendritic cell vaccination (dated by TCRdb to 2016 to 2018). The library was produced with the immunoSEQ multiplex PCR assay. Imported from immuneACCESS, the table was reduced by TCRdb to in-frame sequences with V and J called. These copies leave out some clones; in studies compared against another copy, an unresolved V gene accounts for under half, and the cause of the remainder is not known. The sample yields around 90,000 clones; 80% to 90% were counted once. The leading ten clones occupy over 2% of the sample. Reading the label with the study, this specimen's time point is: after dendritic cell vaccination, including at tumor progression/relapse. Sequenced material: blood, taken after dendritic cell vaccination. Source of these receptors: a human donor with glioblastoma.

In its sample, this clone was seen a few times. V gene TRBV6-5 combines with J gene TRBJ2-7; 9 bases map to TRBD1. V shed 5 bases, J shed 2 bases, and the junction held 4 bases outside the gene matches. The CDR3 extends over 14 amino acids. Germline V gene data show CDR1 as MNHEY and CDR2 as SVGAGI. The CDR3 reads CASSPGDRAYEQYV. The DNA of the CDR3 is TGTGCCAGCAGTCCCGGGGACAGGGCCTACGAGCAGTACGTC.

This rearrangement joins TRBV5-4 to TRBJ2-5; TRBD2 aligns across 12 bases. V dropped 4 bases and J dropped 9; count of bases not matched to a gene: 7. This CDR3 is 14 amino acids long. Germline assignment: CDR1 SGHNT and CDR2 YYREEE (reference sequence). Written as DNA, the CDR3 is TGTGCCAGCAGCCAACCGGGACTAGCGGGCTCCCAGTACTTC. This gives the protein CASSQPGLAGSQYF.

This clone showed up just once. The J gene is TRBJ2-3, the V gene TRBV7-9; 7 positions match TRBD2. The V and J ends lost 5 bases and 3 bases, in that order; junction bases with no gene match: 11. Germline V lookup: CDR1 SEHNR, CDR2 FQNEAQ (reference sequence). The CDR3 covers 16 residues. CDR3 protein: CASSPPPGLGTDTQYF. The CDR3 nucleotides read TGTGCCAGCAGCCCGCCCCCCGGACTAGGGACAGATACGCAGTATTTT.